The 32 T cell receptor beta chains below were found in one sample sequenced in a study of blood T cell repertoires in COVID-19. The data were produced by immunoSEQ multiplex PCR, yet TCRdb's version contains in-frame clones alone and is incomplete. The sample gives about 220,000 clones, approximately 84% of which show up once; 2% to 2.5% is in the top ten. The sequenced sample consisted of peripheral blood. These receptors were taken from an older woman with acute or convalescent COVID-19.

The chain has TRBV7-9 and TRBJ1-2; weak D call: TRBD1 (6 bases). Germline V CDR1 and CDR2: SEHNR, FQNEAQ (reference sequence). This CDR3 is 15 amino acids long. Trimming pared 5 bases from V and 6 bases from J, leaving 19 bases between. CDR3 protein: CASSPSGQLGHGYTF. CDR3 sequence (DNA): TGTGCCAGCAGCCCCTCAGGACAGTTAGGGCATGGCTACACCTTC.

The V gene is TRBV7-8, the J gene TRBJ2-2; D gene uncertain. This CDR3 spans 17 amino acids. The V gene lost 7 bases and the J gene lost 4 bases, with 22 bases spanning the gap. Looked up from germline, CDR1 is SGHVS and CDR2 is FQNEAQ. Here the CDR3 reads CASTPLLGRPATGELFF. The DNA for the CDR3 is TGTGCCAGCACTCCCCTCCTAGGCCGGCCAGCCACCGGGGAGCTGTTTTTT.

This chain's CDR3 is CASSARQGAATNEKLFF. CDR3 DNA sequence: TGTGCCAGCAGCGCAAGACAGGGGGCTGCAACTAATGAAAAACTGTTTTTT. The gene calls are TRBV11-2 and TRBJ1-4, with 10 bases fitting TRBD1. The V gene's germline CDR1 is SGHAT and CDR2 FQNNGV. The CDR3 contains 17 residues. J lost 0 bases, V lost 5 bases, and 6 bases had no gene match. Variable domain in full (rest from reference TRBV11-2 and TRBJ1-4): EAGVAQSPRYKIIEKRQSVAFWCNPISGHATLYWYQQILGQGPKLLIQFQNNGVVDDSQLPKDRFSAERLKGVDSTLKIQPAKLEDSAVYLCASSARQGAATNEKLFFGSGTQLSVL.

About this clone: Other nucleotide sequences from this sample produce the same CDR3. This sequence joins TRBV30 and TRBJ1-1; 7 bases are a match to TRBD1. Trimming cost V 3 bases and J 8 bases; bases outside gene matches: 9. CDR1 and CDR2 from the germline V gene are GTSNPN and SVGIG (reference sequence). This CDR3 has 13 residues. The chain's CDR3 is CAWSRDRVSEAFF. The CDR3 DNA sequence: TGTGCCTGGAGCAGAGACAGGGTCTCCGAAGCTTTCTTT.

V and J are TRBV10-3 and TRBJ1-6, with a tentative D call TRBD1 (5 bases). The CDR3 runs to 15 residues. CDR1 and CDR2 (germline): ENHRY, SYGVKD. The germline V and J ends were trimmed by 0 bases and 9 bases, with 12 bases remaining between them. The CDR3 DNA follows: TGTGCCATCAGTGAGTCGGGGGGGGGATCTTCACCCCTCCACTTT. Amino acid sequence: CAISESGGGSSPLHF.

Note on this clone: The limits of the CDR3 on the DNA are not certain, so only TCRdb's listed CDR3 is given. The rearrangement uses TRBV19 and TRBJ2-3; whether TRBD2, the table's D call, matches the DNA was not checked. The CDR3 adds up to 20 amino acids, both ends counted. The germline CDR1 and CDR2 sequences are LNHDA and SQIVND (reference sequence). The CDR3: CASIILVMVSRGRGTDTQYF.

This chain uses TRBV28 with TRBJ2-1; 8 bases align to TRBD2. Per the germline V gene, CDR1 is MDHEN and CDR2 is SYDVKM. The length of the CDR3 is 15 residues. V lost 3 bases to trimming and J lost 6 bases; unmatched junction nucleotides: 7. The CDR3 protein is CASSFLVSGANEQFF. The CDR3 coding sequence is TGTGCCAGCAGTTTCTTGGTTAGCGGGGCCAATGAGCAGTTCTTC.

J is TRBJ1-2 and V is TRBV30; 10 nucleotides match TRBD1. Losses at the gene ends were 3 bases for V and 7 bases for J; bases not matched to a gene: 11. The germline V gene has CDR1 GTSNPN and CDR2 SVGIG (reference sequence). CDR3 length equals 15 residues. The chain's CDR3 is CAWRGDRGRSGGYTF. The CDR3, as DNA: TGTGCCTGGAGGGGCGACAGGGGGCGCTCGGGTGGCTACACCTTC.

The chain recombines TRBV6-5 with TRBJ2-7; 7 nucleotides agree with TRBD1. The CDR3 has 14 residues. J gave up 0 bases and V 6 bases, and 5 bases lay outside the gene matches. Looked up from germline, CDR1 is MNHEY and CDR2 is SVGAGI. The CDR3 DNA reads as TGTGCCAGCAGAGGACAGGAAATCTCCTACGAGCAGTACTTC. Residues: CASRGQEISYEQYF.

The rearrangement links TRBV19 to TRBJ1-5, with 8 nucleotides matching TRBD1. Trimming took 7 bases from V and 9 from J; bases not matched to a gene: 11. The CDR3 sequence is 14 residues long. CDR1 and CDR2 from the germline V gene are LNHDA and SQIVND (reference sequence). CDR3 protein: CASNGQGRDMPQHF. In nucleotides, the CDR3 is TGTGCCAGTAACGGACAGGGTAGGGATATGCCCCAGCATTTT.

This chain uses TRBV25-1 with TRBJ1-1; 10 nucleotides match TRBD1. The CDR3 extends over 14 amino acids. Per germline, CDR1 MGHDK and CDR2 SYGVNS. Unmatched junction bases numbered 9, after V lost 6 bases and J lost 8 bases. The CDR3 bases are TGTGCCAGCAGGGGGACAGGGGTCCAGACCGAAGCTTTCTTT. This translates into CASRGTGVQTEAFF.

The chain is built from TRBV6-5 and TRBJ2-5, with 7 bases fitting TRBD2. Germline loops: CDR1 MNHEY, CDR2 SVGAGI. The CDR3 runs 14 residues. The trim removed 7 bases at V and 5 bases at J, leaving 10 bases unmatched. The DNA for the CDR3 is TGTGCCAGCACCTCACTCGGGGGGTGGGAGACCCAGTACTTC. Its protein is CASTSLGGWETQYF.

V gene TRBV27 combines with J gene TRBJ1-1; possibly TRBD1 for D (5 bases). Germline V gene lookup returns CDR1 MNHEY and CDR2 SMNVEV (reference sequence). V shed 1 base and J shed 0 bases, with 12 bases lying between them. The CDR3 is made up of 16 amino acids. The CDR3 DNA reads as TGTGCCAGCAGTTTATACTGGGGGAGGATGAACACTGAAGCTTTCTTT. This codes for CASSLYWGRMNTEAFF.

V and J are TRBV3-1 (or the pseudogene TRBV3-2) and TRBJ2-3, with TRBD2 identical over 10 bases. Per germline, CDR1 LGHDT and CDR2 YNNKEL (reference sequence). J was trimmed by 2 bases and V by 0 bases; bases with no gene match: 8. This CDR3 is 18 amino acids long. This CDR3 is CASSQDLSSGGYTDTQYF. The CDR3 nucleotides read TGTGCCAGCAGCCAAGATCTGTCTAGCGGGGGATACACAGATACGCAGTATTTT.

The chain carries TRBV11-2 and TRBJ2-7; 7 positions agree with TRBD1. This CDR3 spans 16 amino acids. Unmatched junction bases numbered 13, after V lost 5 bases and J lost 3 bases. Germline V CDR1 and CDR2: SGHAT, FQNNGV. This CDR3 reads CASSLLQGRGLYEQYF. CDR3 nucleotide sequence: TGTGCCAGCAGCCTCCTACAGGGGAGAGGGCTCTACGAGCAGTACTTC.

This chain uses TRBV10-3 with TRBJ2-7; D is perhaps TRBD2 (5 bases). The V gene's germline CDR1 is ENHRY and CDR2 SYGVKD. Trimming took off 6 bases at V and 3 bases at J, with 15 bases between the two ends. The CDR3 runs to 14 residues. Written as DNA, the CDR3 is TGTGCCATCAGCGCCCGGGATGTTGGCTACGAGCAGTACTTC. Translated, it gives CAISARDVGYEQYF.

CDR3 nucleotides: TGTGCCAGCAGTGACAGAACTTCACCCCTCCACTTT. Amino acid sequence: CASSDRTSPLHF. The chain has TRBV6-1 and TRBJ1-6; D remains ambiguous. The CDR3 sequence is 12 residues long. Germline assignment: CDR1 MNHNS and CDR2 SASEGT. V lost 3 bases, J lost 9 bases, and 6 bases lay in between.

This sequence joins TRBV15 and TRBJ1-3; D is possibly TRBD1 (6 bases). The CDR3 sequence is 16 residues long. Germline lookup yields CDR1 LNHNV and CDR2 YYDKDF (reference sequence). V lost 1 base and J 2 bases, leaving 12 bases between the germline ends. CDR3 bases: TGTGCCACCAGCAGAGTGCCACAGGGACCTGGAAACACCATATATTTT. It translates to CATSRVPQGPGNTIYF. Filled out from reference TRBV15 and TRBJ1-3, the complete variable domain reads DAMVIQNPRYQVTQFGKPVTLSCSQTLNHNVMYWYQQKSSQAPKLLFHYYDKDFNNEADTPDNFQSRRPNTSFCFLDIRSPGLGDTAMYLCATSRVPQGPGNTIYFGEGSWLTVV.

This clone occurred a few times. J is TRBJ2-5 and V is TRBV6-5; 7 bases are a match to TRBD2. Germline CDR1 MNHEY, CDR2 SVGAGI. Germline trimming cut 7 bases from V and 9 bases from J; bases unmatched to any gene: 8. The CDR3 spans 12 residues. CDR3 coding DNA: TGTGCCAGCACCCCTAGGGCGGGGGCCCAGTACTTC. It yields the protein CASTPRAGAQYF.

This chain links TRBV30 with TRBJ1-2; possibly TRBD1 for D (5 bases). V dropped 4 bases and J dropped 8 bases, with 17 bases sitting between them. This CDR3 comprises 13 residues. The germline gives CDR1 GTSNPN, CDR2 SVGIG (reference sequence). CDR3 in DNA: TGTGCCTGGACTCTGGGCAGGGTTCTCGGCTACACCTTC. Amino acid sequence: CAWTLGRVLGYTF.

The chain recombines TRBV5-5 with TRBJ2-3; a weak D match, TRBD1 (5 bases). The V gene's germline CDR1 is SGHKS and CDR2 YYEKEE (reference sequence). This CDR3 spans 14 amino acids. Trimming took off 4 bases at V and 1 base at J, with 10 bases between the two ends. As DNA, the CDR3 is TGTGCCAGCAGCCATACAGGACGCACAGATACGCAGTATTTT. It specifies CASSHTGRTDTQYF.

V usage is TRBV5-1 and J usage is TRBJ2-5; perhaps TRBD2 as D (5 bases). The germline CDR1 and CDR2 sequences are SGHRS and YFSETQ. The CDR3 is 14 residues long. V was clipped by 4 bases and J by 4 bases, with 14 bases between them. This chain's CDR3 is CASSEVRAGETQYF. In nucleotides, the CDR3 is TGCGCCAGCAGCGAGGTTCGGGCGGGAGAGACCCAGTACTTC.

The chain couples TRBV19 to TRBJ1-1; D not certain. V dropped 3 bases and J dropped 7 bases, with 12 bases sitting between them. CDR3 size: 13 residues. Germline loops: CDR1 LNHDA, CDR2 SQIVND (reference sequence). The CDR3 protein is CASSIFGQYEAFF. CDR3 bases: TGTGCCAGTAGTATTTTTGGGCAATATGAAGCTTTCTTT.

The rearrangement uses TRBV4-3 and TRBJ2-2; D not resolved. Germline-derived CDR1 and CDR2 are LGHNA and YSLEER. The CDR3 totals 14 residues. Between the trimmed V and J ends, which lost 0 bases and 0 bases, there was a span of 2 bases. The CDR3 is CASSQDSNTGELFF. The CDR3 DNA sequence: TGCGCCAGCAGCCAAGACTCGAACACCGGGGAGCTGTTTTTT.

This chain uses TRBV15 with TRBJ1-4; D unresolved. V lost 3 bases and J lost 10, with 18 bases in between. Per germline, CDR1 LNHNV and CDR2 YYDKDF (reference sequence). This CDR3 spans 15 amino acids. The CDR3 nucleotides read TGTGCCACCAGCAGGGCGCGGAATAATGATGGAAAACTGTTTTTT. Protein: CATSRARNNDGKLFF.

In DNA form, the CDR3 reads TGTGCCAGCAGTTTAGGGACAGGGGTCACTGAAGCTTTCTTT. Its translation: CASSLGTGVTEAFF. J is TRBJ1-1 and V is TRBV28, with 10 bases aligning to TRBD1. The CDR3 loop spans 14 amino acids. The V gene end was trimmed by 2 bases and the J gene end by 4 bases; junction bases not matched to a gene: 1. Germline lookup yields CDR1 MDHEN and CDR2 SYDVKM.

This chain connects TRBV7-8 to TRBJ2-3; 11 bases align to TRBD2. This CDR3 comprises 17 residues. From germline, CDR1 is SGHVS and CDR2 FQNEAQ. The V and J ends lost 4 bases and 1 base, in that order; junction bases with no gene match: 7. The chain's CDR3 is CASSSTSGGWGTDTQYF. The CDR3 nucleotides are TGTGCCAGCAGCTCTACTAGCGGGGGATGGGGCACAGATACGCAGTATTTT.

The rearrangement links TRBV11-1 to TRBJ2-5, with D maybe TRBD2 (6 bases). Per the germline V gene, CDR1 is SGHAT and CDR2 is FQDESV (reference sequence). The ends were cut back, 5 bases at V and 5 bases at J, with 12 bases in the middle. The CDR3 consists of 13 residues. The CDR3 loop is CASSRSGTETQYF. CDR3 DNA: TGTGCCAGCAGCCGTAGCGGAACCGAGACCCAGTACTTC. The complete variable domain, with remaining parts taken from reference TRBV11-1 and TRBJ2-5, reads EAEVAQSPRYKITEKSQAVAFWCDPISGHATLYWYRQILGQGPELLVQFQDESVVDDSQLPKDRFSAERLKGVDSTLKIQPAELGDSAMYLCASSRSGTETQYFGPGTRLLVL.

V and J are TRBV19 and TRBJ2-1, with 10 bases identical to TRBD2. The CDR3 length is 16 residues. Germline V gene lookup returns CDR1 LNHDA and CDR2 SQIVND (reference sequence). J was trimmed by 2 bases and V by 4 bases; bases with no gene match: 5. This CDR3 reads CASSTIAGGPYNEQFF. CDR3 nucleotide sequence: TGTGCCAGTAGTACCATAGCGGGGGGCCCCTACAATGAGCAGTTCTTC.

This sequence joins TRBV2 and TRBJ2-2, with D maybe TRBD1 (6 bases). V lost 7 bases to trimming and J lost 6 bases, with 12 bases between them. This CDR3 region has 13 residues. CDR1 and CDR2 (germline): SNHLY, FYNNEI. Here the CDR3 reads CASKQGIAGELFF. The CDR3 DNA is TGTGCCAGCAAACAGGGAATCGCCGGGGAGCTGTTTTTT. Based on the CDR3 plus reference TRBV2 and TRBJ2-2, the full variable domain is EPEVTQTPSHQVTQMGQEVILRCVPISNHLYFYWYRQILGQKVEFLVSFYNNEISEKSEIFDDQFSVERPDGSNFTLKIRSTKLEDSAMYFCASKQGIAGELFFGEGSRLTVL.

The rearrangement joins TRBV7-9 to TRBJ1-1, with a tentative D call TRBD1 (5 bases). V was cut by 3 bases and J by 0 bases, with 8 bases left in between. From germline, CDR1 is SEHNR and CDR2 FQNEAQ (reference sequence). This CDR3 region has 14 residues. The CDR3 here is CASSLRGMNTEAFF. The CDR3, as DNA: TGTGCCAGCAGCTTGCGGGGGATGAACACTGAAGCTTTCTTT.

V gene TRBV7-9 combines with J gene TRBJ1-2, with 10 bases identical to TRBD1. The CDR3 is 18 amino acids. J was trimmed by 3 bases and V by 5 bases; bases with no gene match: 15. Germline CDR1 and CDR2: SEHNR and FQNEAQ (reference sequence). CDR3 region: CASSTTRDRGRTYYGYTF. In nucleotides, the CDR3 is TGTGCCAGCAGCACTACCCGGGACAGGGGTCGGACATACTATGGCTACACCTTC.